This TCR beta chain was retrieved from a study of CD8+ T cells in alopecia areata. Study-level information: Tofacitinib was taken orally by treated patients, and the dose was 5 to 10 mg twice daily.

As for this clone: The antigen is unknown.

As the sequencing template, cDNA was produced by extracting RNA and reverse transcribing it. Sequenced by immunoSEQ multiplex PCR; TCRdb stores in-frame clones only, minus some. The table has 190,000 or so clones, 55% to 70% seen once. Notes on the study in general: Baseline CD8+ expansion's link to response remains uncertain, as there was one nonresponder.

The germline V gene encodes CDR1 MNHEY and CDR2 SMNVEV (reference sequence). V lost 8 bases and J lost 6, with 22 bases in between. The CDR3 loop spans 15 amino acids. Indicated treatment: oral pan-JAK inhibitor, 5-10 mg twice daily. Sampling of alopecia areata patients yielded lesional scalp punch biopsies as well as peripheral blood. Researchers picked out CD4+ and CD8+ T cells from PBMCs by sorting. Specimen: CD4+ T cells sorted from blood, collected at week 4, from a patient treated with tofacitinib. The TCR comes from a human donor with alopecia areata. The chain carries TRBV27 and TRBJ1-1; D unresolved. DNA of the CDR3: TGTGCCAGCTCTACTTCCCACTCCGACAAAGCTGAAGCTTTCTTT. It is translated as CASSTSHSDKAEAFF.